A selection of T cell receptor beta chains follows, all from one sample in a study of graft-versus-host responses after intestinal transplantation. No cognate antigen is known for these TCRs. The data were produced by immunoSEQ multiplex PCR, yet TCRdb's version contains in-frame clones alone and is incomplete. The table includes about 61,000 clones, almost 95% detected once. The sample consisted of unstimulated CD4+ T cells sorted from spleen or lymph node cells, taken before transplant. Receptors originate from a human donor who was the organ donor for an intestinal transplant. Both conserved end residues are part of each CDR3. The order of the fields is clone size, J gene, D gene, V gene, CDR3 protein, CDR3 DNA. A D gene is named only where the DNA matches it firmly. Only some rows state a clone size, as once, few, many or a class for expanded clones.

few	TRBJ2-7	-	TRBV5-1	CASSLVSSHSYEQYF	TGCGCCAGCAGCTTGGTATCGTCTCACTCCTACGAGCAGTACTTC
few	TRBJ2-3	-	TRBV7-2	CASSPGRGTQYF	TGTGCCAGCAGCCCGGGCAGGGGCACGCAGTATTTT
-	TRBJ1-3	-	TRBV2	CASSVEQGRYTIYF	TGTGCCAGCAGTGTTGAGCAGGGGCGGTACACCATATATTTT
-	TRBJ2-1	-	TRBV19	CASSRLNNEQFF	TGTGCCAGTAGCCGACTAAACAATGAGCAGTTCTTC
once	TRBJ2-7	-	TRBV5-1	CASSYPGHSYEQYF	TGCGCCAGCAGCTATCCGGGACATTCCTACGAGCAGTACTTC
-	TRBJ2-1	-	TRBV4-2	CASSQSSPIYNEQFF	TGTGCCAGCAGCCAAAGCAGTCCAATTTACAATGAGCAGTTCTTC
-	TRBJ2-7	TRBD2	TRBV5-1	CASSRQSGGGYEQYF	TGCGCCAGCAGCCGTCAGAGCGGGGGGGGATACGAGCAGTACTTC
-	TRBJ2-7	-	TRBV7-9	CASSLDYEQYF	TGTGCCAGCAGCTTGGACTACGAGCAGTACTTC
-	TRBJ1-6	-	TRBV4-1	CASSSTHVLRADSPLHF	TGCGCCAGCAGCTCAACCCATGTTTTGAGGGCGGATTCACCCCTCCACTTT
-	TRBJ2-7	-	TRBV6-6	CASSLGGYEQYF	TGTGCCAGCAGTTTAGGGGGCTACGAGCAGTACTTC
-	TRBJ1-2	TRBD1	TRBV25-1	CASSEGGQGYTF	TGTGCCAGCAGTGAAGGGGGACAGGGCTACACCTTC
-	TRBJ2-1	TRBD1	TRBV7-9	CASSHDRVRSNEQFF	TGTGCCAGCAGCCATGACAGGGTGCGATCCAATGAGCAGTTCTTC
once	TRBJ2-7	-	TRBV4-2	CASSPGGEAPYEQYF	TGTGCCAGCAGCCCCGGCGGGGAAGCCCCCTACGAGCAGTACTTC
-	TRBJ1-2	-	TRBV11-2	CASSLEGFGYTF	TGTGCCAGCAGCTTAGAAGGGTTCGGCTACACCTTC
-	TRBJ2-7	TRBD2	TRBV6-5	CASSRTRVTVEQYF	TGTGCCAGCAGCCGGACTAGAGTCACCGTCGAGCAGTACTTC
once	TRBJ2-5	-	TRBV7-9	CASSLTRGPRETQYF	TGTGCCAGCAGCTTAACCAGGGGCCCGCGAGAGACCCAGTACTTC
-	TRBJ1-2	-	TRBV6-5	CASSPGTDSGYTF	TGTGCCAGCAGCCCAGGGACCGACTCGGGCTACACCTTC
-	TRBJ1-4	-	TRBV4-2	CASSQAVVGTNEKLFF	TGTGCCAGCAGCCAAGCCGTTGTTGGAACTAATGAAAAACTGTTTTTT
-	TRBJ2-7	TRBD1	TRBV5-1	CASSGTPRDRAYEQYF	TGCGCCAGCAGCGGGACTCCCCGGGACAGGGCGTACGAGCAGTACTTC
once	TRBJ2-7	TRBD1	TRBV18	CASSPLEGAYEQYF	TGTGCCAGCTCACCACTAGAGGGGGCGTACGAGCAGTACTTC
-	TRBJ2-5	-	TRBV18	CASSPGTPGGETQYF	TGTGCCAGCTCACCAGGAACCCCCGGAGGGGAGACCCAGTACTTC
-	TRBJ1-1	-	TRBV18	CASSPSRGVSEAFF	TGTGCCAGCTCACCTTCAAGGGGAGTGAGTGAAGCTTTCTTT
-	TRBJ1-4	-	TRBV7-9	CASSLGTGTFEKLFF	TGTGCCAGCAGCTTAGGTACAGGGACGTTTGAAAAACTGTTTTTT
-	TRBJ2-1	-	TRBV19	CASIGTRGSQFF	TGTGCCAGTATAGGAACCCGGGGGTCGCAGTTCTTC
-	TRBJ2-3	-	TRBV5-4	CASSSGPSTDTQYF	TGTGCCAGCAGCTCCGGACCTTCCACAGATACGCAGTATTTT
-	TRBJ1-1	TRBD1	TRBV19	CASSMWQGVTEAFF	TGTGCCAGTAGTATGTGGCAGGGGGTCACTGAAGCTTTCTTT
-	TRBJ2-7	TRBD2	TRBV7-2	CASSLASGGSPGEQYF	TGTGCCAGCAGCTTAGCAAGCGGGGGGTCACCGGGGGAGCAGTACTTC
-	TRBJ2-2	TRBD2	TRBV6-1	CASSPRDGRTGELFF	TGTGCCAGCAGCCCCCGGGACGGGAGGACCGGGGAGCTGTTTTTT
-	TRBJ2-7	-	TRBV6-9	CASSFPASYEQYF	TGTGCCAGCAGTTTTCCAGCCTCCTACGAGCAGTACTTC
-	TRBJ1-2	-	TRBV10-3	CAISQTGRYNYGYTF	TGTGCCATCAGTCAAACAGGGAGATATAACTATGGCTACACCTTC
-	TRBJ2-7	TRBD1	TRBV10-3	CAISGQGAVEQYF	TGTGCCATCAGCGGACAGGGGGCTGTTGAGCAGTACTTC